This TCR beta chain was obtained from a study of T cells expressing NK-cell markers. At the level of the study: The study drew TCR beta repertoires from sorted CD3+CD56+NKG2C+, CD3+CD56+NKG2C- and CD3+CD56-NKG2C+ T cells. Among eight sequenced donors, seven carried HCMV seropositivity while one was seronegative. Study-wide results and limits: Of CD8+ T cells, about 1.0-7.5% belonged to dominant NKG2C+ clonotypes in five to seven donors.

A 5'RACE template switching approach incorporating UMIs was used to make TCR beta cDNA. Reanalyzing the 5' RACE reads, TCRdb keeps one entry per CDR3 protein, without DNA. The table for this sample gives approximately 110,000 distinct CDR3 sequences. The CDR3 contains 14 residues. In germline, CDR1 is SGDLS, CDR2 YYNGEE. In the case of this clonotype: The antigen is undetermined.

Material for sequencing was blood T cells: a sorted CD56 or NKG2C T cell subset, CD4+ or CD8+ T cells, or bulk PBMC T cells (not recorded which). The TCR comes from a woman between 18 and 70 years old in good health. The chain links TRBV9 to TRBJ2-5. CDR3 protein: CASSVEEYQETQYF.